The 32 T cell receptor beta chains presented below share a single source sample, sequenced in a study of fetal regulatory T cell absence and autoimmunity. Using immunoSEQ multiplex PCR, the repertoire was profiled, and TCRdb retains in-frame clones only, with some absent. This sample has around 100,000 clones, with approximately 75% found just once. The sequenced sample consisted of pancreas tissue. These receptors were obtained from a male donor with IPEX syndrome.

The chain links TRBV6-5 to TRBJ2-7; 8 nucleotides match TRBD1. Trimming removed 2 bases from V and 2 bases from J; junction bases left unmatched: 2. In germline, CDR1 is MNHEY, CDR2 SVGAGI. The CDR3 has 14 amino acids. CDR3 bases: TGTGCCAGCAGTTACCTGGACAGGGCCTACGAGCAGTACTTC. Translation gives CASSYLDRAYEQYF.

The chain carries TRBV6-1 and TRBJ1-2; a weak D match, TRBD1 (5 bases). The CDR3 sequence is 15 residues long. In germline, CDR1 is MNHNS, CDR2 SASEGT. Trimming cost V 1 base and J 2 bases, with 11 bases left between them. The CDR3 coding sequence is TGTGCCAGCAGTGAAGAGTATCGGGACAACTATGGCTACACCTTC. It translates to CASSEEYRDNYGYTF.

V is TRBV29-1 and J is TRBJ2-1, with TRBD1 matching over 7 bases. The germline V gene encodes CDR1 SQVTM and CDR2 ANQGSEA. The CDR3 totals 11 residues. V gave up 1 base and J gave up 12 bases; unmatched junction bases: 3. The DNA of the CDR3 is TGCAGCGTTGAAGGCAGGGGGTGGCAGTTCTTC. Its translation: CSVEGRGWQFF.

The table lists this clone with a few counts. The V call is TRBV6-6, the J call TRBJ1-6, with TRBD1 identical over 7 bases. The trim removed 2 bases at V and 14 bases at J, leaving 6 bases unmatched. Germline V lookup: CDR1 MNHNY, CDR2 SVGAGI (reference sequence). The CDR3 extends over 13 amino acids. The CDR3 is CASSYDPGGALHF. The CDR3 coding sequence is TGTGCCAGCAGTTACGACCCAGGGGGGGCCCTCCACTTT.

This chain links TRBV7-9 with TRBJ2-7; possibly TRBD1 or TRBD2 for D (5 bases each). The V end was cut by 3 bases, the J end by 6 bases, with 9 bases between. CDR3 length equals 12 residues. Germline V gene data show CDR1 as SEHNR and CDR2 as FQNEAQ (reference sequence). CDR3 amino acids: CASSLYGGEQYF. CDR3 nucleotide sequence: TGTGCCAGCAGCTTGTATGGGGGCGAGCAGTACTTC.

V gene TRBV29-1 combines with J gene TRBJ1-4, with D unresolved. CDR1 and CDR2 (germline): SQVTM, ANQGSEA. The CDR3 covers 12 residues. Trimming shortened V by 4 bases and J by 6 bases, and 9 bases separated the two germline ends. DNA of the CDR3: TGCAGCGTTGGACGGATAGATGAAAAACTGTTTTTT. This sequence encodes CSVGRIDEKLFF.

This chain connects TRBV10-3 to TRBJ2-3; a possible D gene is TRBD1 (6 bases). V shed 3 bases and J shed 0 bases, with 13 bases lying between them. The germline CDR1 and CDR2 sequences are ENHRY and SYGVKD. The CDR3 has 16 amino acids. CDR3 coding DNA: TGTGCCATCAGTGAAGGGGGTTTCTCTAGCACAGATACGCAGTATTTT. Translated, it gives CAISEGGFSSTDTQYF.

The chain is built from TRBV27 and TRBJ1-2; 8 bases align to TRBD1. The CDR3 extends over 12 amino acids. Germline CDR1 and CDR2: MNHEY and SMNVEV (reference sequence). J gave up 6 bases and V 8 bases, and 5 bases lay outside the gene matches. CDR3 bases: TGTGCCAGCCGGACAGGGAGGGATGGCTACACCTTC. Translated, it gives CASRTGRDGYTF.

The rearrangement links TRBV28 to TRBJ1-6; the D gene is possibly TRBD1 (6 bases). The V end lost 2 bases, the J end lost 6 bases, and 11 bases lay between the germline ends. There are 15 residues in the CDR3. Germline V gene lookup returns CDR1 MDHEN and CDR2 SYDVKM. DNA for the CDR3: TGTGCCAGCAGTTTACCGGGACAAATTAATTCACCCCTCCACTTT. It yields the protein CASSLPGQINSPLHF.

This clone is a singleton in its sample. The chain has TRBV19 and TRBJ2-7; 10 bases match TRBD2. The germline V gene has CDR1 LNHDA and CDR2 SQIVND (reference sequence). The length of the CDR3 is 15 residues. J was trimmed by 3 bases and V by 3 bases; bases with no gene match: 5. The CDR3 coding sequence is TGTGCCAGTAGTATTAGCGGGGGGTCCCTCTACGAGCAGTACTTC. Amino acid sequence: CASSISGGSLYEQYF.

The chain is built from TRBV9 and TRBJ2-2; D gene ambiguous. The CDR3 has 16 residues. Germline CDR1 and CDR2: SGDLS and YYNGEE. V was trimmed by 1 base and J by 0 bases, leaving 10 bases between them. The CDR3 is CASSVTDAPNTGELFF. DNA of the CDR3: TGTGCCAGCAGCGTAACGGACGCCCCGAACACCGGGGAGCTGTTTTTT.

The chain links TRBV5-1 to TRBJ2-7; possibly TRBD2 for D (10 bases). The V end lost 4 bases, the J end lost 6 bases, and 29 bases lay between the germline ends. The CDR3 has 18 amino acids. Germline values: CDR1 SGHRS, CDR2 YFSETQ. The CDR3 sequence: CASSHGQGRSGRAGEQYF. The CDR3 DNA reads TGCGCCAGCAGCCACGGACAGGGGAGAAGCGGGAGGGCGGGCGAGCAGTACTTC.

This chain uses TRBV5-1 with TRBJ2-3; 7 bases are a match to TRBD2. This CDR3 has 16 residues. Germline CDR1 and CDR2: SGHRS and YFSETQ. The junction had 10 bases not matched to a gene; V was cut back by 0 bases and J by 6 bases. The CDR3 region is CASSLAGGSRVDTQYF. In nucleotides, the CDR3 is TGCGCCAGCAGCTTGGCCGGGGGGAGTAGGGTGGATACGCAGTATTTT.

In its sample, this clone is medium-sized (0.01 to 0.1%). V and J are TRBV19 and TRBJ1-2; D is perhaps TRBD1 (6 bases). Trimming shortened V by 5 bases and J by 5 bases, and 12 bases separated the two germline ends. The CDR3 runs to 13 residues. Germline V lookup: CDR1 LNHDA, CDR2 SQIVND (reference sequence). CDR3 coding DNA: TGTGCCAGTAGTTTCGGCCAGGGGTATGGCTACACCTTC. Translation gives CASSFGQGYGYTF.

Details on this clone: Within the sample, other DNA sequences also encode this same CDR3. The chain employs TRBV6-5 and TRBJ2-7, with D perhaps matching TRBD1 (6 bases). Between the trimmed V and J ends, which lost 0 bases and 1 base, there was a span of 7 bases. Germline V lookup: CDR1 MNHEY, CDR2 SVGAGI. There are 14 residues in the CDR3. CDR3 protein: CASSYSGTSYEQYF. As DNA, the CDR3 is TGTGCCAGCAGTTACTCCGGGACATCCTACGAGCAGTACTTC.

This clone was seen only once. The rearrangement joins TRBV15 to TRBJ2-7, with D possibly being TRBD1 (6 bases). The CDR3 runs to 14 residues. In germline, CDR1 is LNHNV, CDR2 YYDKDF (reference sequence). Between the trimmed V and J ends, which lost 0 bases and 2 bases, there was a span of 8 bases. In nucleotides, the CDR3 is TGTGCCACCAGCAGAGATGCAGGGGCCTACGAGCAGTACTTC. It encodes CATSRDAGAYEQYF.

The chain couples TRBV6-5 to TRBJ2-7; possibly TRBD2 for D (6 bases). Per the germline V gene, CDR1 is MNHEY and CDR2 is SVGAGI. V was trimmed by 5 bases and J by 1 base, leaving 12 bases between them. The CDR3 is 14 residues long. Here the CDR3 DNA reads TGTGCCAGCAGTCCACATAGCGGTTCCTACGAGCAGTACTTC. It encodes CASSPHSGSYEQYF.

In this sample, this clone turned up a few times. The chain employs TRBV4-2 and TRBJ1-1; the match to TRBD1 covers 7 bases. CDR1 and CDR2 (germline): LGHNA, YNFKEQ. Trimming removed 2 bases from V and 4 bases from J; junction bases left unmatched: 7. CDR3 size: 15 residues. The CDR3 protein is CASSQNRGLFTEAFF. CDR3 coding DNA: TGTGCCAGCAGCCAAAACAGGGGATTGTTCACTGAAGCTTTCTTT.

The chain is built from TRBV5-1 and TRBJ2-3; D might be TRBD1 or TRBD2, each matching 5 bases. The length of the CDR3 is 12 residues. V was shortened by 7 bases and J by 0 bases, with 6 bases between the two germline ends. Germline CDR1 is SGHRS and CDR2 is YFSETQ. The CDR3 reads CASWDSTDTQYF. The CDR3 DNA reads TGCGCCAGCTGGGACAGCACAGATACGCAGTATTTT.

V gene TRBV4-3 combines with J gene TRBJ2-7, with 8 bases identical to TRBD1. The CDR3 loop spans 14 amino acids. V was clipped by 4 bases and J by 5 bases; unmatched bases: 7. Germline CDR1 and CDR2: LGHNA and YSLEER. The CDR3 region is CASSRGQGDNEQYF. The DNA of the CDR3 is TGCGCCAGCAGCCGCGGACAGGGAGACAACGAGCAGTACTTC.

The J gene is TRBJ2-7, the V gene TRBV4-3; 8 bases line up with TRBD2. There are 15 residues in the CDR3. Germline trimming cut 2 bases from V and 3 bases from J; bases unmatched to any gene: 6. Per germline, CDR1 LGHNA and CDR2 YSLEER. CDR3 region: CASSQFMGLGYEQYF. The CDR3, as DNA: TGCGCCAGCAGCCAATTTATGGGACTAGGCTACGAGCAGTACTTC.

CDR3 loop: CASRSGASPHQETQYF. In DNA, the CDR3 is TGTGCCAGCAGGTCGGGGGCTAGCCCACACCAAGAGACCCAGTACTTC. The chain couples TRBV5-4 to TRBJ2-5; D tentatively fits TRBD1 or TRBD2 (6 bases each). Germline values: CDR1 SGHNT, CDR2 YYREEE (reference sequence). The CDR3 totals 16 residues. V lost 5 bases to trimming and J lost 0 bases, with 17 bases between them. The full variable domain, with the rest looked up from reference TRBV5-4 and TRBJ2-5, is ETGVTQSPTHLIKTRGQQVTLRCSSQSGHNTVSWYQQALGQGPQFIFQYYREEENGRGNFPPRFSGLQFPNYSSELNVNALELDDSALYLCASRSGASPHQETQYFGPGTRLLVL.

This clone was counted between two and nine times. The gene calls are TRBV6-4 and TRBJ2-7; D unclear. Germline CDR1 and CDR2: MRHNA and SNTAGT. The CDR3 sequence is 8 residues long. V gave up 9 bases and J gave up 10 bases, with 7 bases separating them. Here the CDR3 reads CARPGQYF. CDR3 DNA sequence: TGTGCCAGACCAGGTCAGTACTTC.

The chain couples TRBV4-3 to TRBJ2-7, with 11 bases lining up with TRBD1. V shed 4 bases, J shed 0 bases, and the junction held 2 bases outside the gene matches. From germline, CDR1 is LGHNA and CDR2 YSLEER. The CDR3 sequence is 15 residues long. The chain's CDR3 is CASSPGQGASYEQYF. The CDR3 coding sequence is TGCGCCAGCAGCCCAGGACAGGGGGCCTCCTACGAGCAGTACTTC.

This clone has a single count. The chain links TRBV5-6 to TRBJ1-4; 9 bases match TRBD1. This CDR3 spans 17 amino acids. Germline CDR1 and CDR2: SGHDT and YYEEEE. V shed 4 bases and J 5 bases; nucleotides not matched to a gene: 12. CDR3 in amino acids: CASSRTGTGIRNEKLFF. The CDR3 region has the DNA TGTGCCAGCAGCCGAACCGGGACAGGGATAAGAAATGAAAAACTGTTTTTT.

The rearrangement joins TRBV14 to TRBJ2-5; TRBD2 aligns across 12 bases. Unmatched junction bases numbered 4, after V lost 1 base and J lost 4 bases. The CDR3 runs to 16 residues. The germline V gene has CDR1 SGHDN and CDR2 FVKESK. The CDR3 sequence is CASSQVLAGGRETQYF. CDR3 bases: TGTGCCAGCAGCCAAGTCCTAGCGGGAGGGAGAGAGACCCAGTACTTC.

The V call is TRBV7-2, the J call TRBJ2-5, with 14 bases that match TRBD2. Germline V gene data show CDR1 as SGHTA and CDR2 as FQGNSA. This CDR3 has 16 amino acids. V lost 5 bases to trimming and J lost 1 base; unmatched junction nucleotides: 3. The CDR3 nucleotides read TGTGCCAGCAGCATGGGGACTAGCGGGGGCCAAGAGACCCAGTACTTC. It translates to CASSMGTSGGQETQYF. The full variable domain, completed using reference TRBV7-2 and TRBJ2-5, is GAGVSQSPSNKVTEKGKDVELRCDPISGHTALYWYRQSLGQGLEFLIYFQGNSAPDKSGLPSDRFSAERTGGSVSTLTIQRTQQEDSAVYLCASSMGTSGGQETQYFGPGTRLLVL.

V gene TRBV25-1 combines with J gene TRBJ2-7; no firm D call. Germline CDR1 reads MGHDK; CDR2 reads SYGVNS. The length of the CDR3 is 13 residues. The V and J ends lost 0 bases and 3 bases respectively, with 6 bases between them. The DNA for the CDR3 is TGTGCCAGCAGTGAATATTCAGGCTACGAGCAGTACTTC. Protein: CASSEYSGYEQYF.

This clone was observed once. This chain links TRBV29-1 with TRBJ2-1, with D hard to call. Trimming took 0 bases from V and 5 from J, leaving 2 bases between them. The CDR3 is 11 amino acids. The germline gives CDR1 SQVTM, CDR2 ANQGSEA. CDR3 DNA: TGCAGCGTTGAAGATGACAATGAGCAGTTCTTC. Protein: CSVEDDNEQFF.

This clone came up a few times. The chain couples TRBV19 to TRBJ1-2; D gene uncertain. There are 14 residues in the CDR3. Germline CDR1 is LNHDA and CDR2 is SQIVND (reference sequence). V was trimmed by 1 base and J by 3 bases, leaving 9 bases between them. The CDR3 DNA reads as TGTGCCAGTAGTATAGGGCCAGGCCACTATGGCTACACCTTC. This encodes CASSIGPGHYGYTF.

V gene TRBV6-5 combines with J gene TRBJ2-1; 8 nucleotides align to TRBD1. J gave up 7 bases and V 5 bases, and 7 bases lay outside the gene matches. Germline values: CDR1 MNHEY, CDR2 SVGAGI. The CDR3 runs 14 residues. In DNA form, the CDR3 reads TGTGCCAGCAGTCCGGACAGGGTGTGGAATGAGCAGTTCTTC. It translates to CASSPDRVWNEQFF.

CDR3 DNA sequence: TGTGCCAGCAGTTACGGCAGGGAGGACATTCAGTACTTC. This encodes CASSYGREDIQYF. The V gene is TRBV6-6, the J gene TRBJ2-4, with D perhaps TRBD2 (6 bases). The CDR3 has 13 residues. Between the trimmed V and J ends, which lost 2 bases and 8 bases, there was a span of 10 bases. Germline lookup yields CDR1 MNHNY and CDR2 SVGAGI (reference sequence).